The clone carrying this TCR beta chain occurred a few times. The CDR3 contains 12 residues. The ends were cut back, 5 bases at V and 3 bases at J, with 5 bases in the middle. The germline V gene has CDR1 LNHDA and CDR2 SQIVND (reference sequence). The data were obtained in a study of CD8 T cells in Susac syndrome. With random hexamers, roughly 0.5 to 1 ug RNA was reverse transcribed. Multiplex immunoSEQ PCR targeted 54 Vbeta and 13 Jbeta TCR beta segments. Each CDR3 protein is one row after TCRdb ran MiXCR on the immunoSEQ multiplex PCR reads. The sample has 150,000 or so distinct CDR3 sequences, roughly 94% seen once; the top ten hold just over 0.2%. Blood CD8+ and CD4+ T cells underwent high-throughput TCR beta sequencing.

The receptor's source is a human donor with multiple sclerosis. The V call is TRBV19, the J call TRBJ2-1; D gene ambiguous. Material: CD8+ T cells from PBMCs. The CDR3 region is CASSVYYNEQFF. The CDR3 nucleotides are TGTGCCAGTAGTGTATACTACAATGAGCAGTTCTTC.